These 17 T cell receptor beta chains came from one sample sequenced in a study of blood T cell repertoires in COVID-19. Only in-frame clones appear in the TCRdb table, and some are missing; sequencing was by immunoSEQ multiplex PCR. The sample records approximately 390,000 clones, approximately 87% being singletons. The sample consisted of PBMCs or T cells enriched from blood (not recorded which). The source of these receptors is a woman aged 45-65 years who had recovered from COVID-19.

To note about this clone: The germline gene is not matched at one end of the junction; a read error may be the cause. The chain uses TRBV7-7 and TRBJ2-7; 7 nucleotides match TRBD2. This CDR3 is 15 amino acids long. Germline assignment: CDR1 SSHAT and CDR2 FNYEAQ (reference sequence). CDR3 DNA: TGTGCTAGCAGCTTAGGGGCTGCGGGGGTCGGCGAGCAGTACTTC. Protein product: CASSLGAAGVGEQYF.

V usage is TRBV9 and J usage is TRBJ2-7; 13 nucleotides line up with TRBD2. The J segment lost 11 bases and the V segment lost 4 bases, leaving 12 bases of the junction unmatched. The germline V gene encodes CDR1 SGDLS and CDR2 YYNGEE. This CDR3 has 15 residues. Here the CDR3 reads CASSPWGTSGNQKYF. As DNA, the CDR3 is TGTGCCAGCAGCCCCTGGGGGACTAGCGGGAACCAAAAGTACTTC.

The rearrangement uses TRBV11-2 and TRBJ2-5; D uncertain. In germline, CDR1 is SGHAT, CDR2 FQNNGV. This CDR3 is 14 amino acids long. Trimming stripped 2 bases from V and 5 bases from J, with 12 bases between. The CDR3 DNA follows: TGTGCCAGCAGCTTAAGTACCGGGTGGGAGACCCAGTACTTC. The encoded protein is CASSLSTGWETQYF.

The rearrangement uses TRBV30 and TRBJ1-4; maybe TRBD1 (5 bases). Germline CDR1 reads GTSNPN; CDR2 reads SVGIG (reference sequence). The germline V and J ends were trimmed by 2 bases and 11 bases, with 15 bases remaining between them. The CDR3 is made up of 13 amino acids. The CDR3 coding sequence is TGTGCCTGGAGTATGACCAGCCGGGGGAAACTGTTTTTT. Translated, it gives CAWSMTSRGKLFF.

The chain joins TRBV11-2 to TRBJ1-2; D remains ambiguous. Germline V CDR1 and CDR2: SGHAT, FQNNGV. The CDR3 totals 12 residues. Trimming cost V 5 bases and J 0 bases, with 4 bases left between them. In DNA, the CDR3 is TGTGCCAGCAGCCCTACTAACTATGGCTACACCTTC. Its protein product is CASSPTNYGYTF.

V and J are TRBV2 and TRBJ2-3, with 12 nucleotides matching TRBD2. Germline loops: CDR1 SNHLY, CDR2 FYNNEI. CDR3 length equals 16 residues. After removal of 3 bases from V and 3 bases from J, the junction contained 4 bases not matched to a gene. The CDR3 sequence is CASSETSGGRTDTQYF. The CDR3 region has the DNA TGTGCCAGCAGTGAGACTAGCGGGGGTAGAACAGATACGCAGTATTTT.

V is TRBV9 and J is TRBJ1-3, with TRBD1 matching 10 bases. Trimming cost V 4 bases and J 2 bases; bases outside gene matches: 6. The CDR3 has 16 amino acids. Germline values: CDR1 SGDLS, CDR2 YYNGEE. CDR3 region: CASSPRQGAAGNTIYF. DNA for the CDR3: TGTGCCAGCAGCCCTCGACAGGGGGCGGCTGGAAACACCATATATTTT.

The rearrangement uses TRBV2 and TRBJ2-7; TRBD1 agrees at 7 bases. V dropped 4 bases and J dropped 3; count of bases not matched to a gene: 6. Germline V gene data show CDR1 as SNHLY and CDR2 as FYNNEI. The length of the CDR3 is 14 residues. The CDR3 region is CASSAPDRDYEQYF. CDR3 DNA: TGTGCCAGCAGTGCCCCAGACAGGGACTACGAGCAGTACTTC.

Note on this clone: Since the CDR3 does not end with the conserved phenylalanine or tryptophan, this likely comes from a read error. The limits of the CDR3 on the DNA are not certain, so only TCRdb's listed CDR3 is given. V gene TRBV20-1 combines with J gene TRBJ2-3; TRBD2 was called by the table and not checked on the DNA. Per the germline V gene, CDR1 is DFQATT and CDR2 is SNEGSKA (reference sequence). Ends included, the CDR3 has 8 residues. The CDR3: CSARSEVL.

CDR3 DNA sequence: TGTGCCAGCAGCCAGACCTACAGCTTCTACGAGCAGTACTTC. Translated, it gives CASSQTYSFYEQYF. The J gene is TRBJ2-7, the V gene TRBV4-2; D gene unclear. The germline V gene has CDR1 LGHNA and CDR2 YNFKEQ. Trimming removed 3 bases from V and 3 bases from J, with 12 bases in between. CDR3 length: 14 residues.

The chain recombines TRBV12-3 or TRBV12-4 with TRBJ1-3; tentative D call: TRBD1 (5 bases). V was cut by 3 bases and J by 6 bases, with 6 bases left in between. CDR3 length: 12 residues. The chain's CDR3 is CASSFGQNTIYF. CDR3 nucleotide sequence: TGTGCCAGCAGTTTCGGACAAAACACCATATATTTT.

As DNA, the CDR3 is TGTGCCAGCAGCTTTAGTTACGAGCAGTACTTC. Protein: CASSFSYEQYF. J is TRBJ2-7 and V is TRBV7-9; D gene ambiguous. There are 11 residues in the CDR3. CDR1 SEHNR and CDR2 FQNEAQ come from the germline V gene (reference sequence). Trimming removed 3 bases at V and 4 bases at J, with 4 bases between.

This clone showed up just once. Additional DNA sequences in this sample encode the identical CDR3. This chain uses TRBV29-1 with TRBJ2-1; 10 bases are shared with TRBD2. Per the germline V gene, CDR1 is SQVTM and CDR2 is ANQGSEA. This CDR3 spans 13 amino acids. With 6 bases clipped from V and 7 bases from J, the junction kept 6 bases outside the gene matches. The CDR3, as DNA: TGCAGCGTGGGCGGACTAGCGGCAAATGAGCAGTTCTTC. It yields the protein CSVGGLAANEQFF.

The gene calls are TRBV3-1 (or the pseudogene TRBV3-2) and TRBJ1-3; a possible D gene is TRBD1 (5 bases). Trimming removed 1 base at V and 2 bases at J, with 9 bases between. Germline V CDR1 and CDR2: LGHDT, YNNKEL (reference sequence). The CDR3 loop spans 15 amino acids. The CDR3 sequence: CASSQGGGAGNTIYF. The CDR3 DNA sequence: TGTGCCAGCAGCCAAGGGGGAGGGGCTGGAAACACCATATATTTT.

The rearrangement uses TRBV4-3 and TRBJ2-1, with 7 bases that match TRBD2. The J segment lost 7 bases and the V segment lost 0 bases, leaving 6 bases of the junction unmatched. The CDR3 contains 15 residues. Germline CDR1 is LGHNA and CDR2 is YSLEER. The CDR3 region has the DNA TGCGCCAGCAGCCAAGAATACTCGGGGGGTAATGAGCAGTTCTTC. Protein: CASSQEYSGGNEQFF.

CDR3 residues: CASSVDRRGSYNEQFF. Here the CDR3 DNA reads TGTGCCAGCAGCGTGGACCGCCGGGGCTCCTACAATGAGCAGTTCTTC. The chain joins TRBV9 to TRBJ2-1; weak D call: TRBD2 (5 bases). This CDR3 spans 16 amino acids. CDR1 is SGDLS and CDR2 is YYNGEE in the germline V gene. With 2 bases removed from V and 0 bases from J, the gap between germline ends came to 12 bases.

The rearrangement uses TRBV28 and TRBJ1-1; D is possibly TRBD1 (6 bases). In germline, CDR1 is MDHEN, CDR2 SYDVKM. CDR3 length: 14 amino acids. Trimming left V 6 bases short and J 1 base short, with 12 bases between. The CDR3 bases are TGTGCCAGCAGAAATCAGGGGTCGAACACTGAAGCTTTCTTT. Its translation is CASRNQGSNTEAFF.